This TCR beta chain appears in the sequencing data of a study of cytomegalovirus exposure and HLA in healthy donors. A word on this clone: Antigen unknown.

Study-wide results and limits: Researchers reported from a later analysis that most CMV-associated TCR beta chains appeared HLA-restricted. Another analysis was done later, and it associated 15,000 or so TCR beta sequences with HLA alleles at 0.05 false discovery rate.

The primer mix had 60 Vbeta and 13 Jbeta primers. This table comes from immunoSEQ multiplex PCR, and its TCRdb copy is limited to in-frame clones, with some not included. The sample has about 200,000 clones, 82% seen once. The germline V gene encodes CDR1 LNHNV and CDR2 YYDKDF (reference sequence). The CDR3 totals 15 residues. V was clipped by 5 bases and J by 8 bases, with 19 bases between them. The specimen was PBMCs. The receptor was derived from a woman between 18 and 29 years old in good health and CMV-seronegative. This chain links TRBV15 with TRBJ2-1; the D gene is possibly TRBD1 (6 bases). The CDR3 spells CATSPGGIKGDEQFF. The CDR3 DNA reads TGTGCCACCAGCCCCGGCGGAATTAAGGGGGATGAGCAGTTCTTC.